Sequencing of this T cell receptor beta chain was carried out in a study of early T cells in non-severe SARS-CoV-2 infection. Across the study: From unsorted whole blood, bulk RNA was sequenced, and the chains remained unpaired.

Unique molecular identifier tags were affixed to discrete cDNA molecules. TCRdb analysed the 5' RACE reads with MiXCR anew, one entry per CDR3 protein. The sample holds more than 25,000 distinct CDR3 sequences; less than 10% are singletons and the top ten take roughly 13%. Overall study results and limits: Using VDJdb, the matching emphasized anti-spike CD8 responses while missing private and CD4 specificities.

Between the trimmed V and J ends, which lost 1 base and 4 bases, there was a span of 7 bases. Germline V gene data show CDR1 as MNHNS and CDR2 as SASEGT. CDR3 size: 13 residues. In this sample, this clonotype turned up many times. Antigen: not known. Sample: whole blood. The TCR sequence derives from an adult who was a healthcare worker with PCR-confirmed SARS-CoV-2 infection or an uninfected control (not recorded which). The genes are TRBV6-1 and TRBJ1-2, with D unresolved. Here the CDR3 reads CASSEGGLYGYTF. CDR3 nucleotides: TGTGCCAGCAGTGAAGGGGGTCTCTATGGCTACACCTTC.